These 29 T cell receptor beta chains share one sample of origin, sequenced in a study of blood T cell repertoires in COVID-19. Using immunoSEQ multiplex PCR, the repertoire was profiled, and TCRdb retains in-frame clones only, with some absent. The repertoire holds 400,000 to 550,000 clones, with about 85% as singletons. The sequenced sample consisted of PBMCs or T cells enriched from blood (not recorded which). The receptors here all came from a woman between 18 and 30 years old with acute COVID-19.

The chain links TRBV5-1 to TRBJ2-7, with 7 bases fitting TRBD2. This CDR3 comprises 16 residues. V lost 0 bases to trimming and J lost 7 bases; unmatched junction nucleotides: 13. Germline V gene lookup returns CDR1 SGHRS and CDR2 YFSETQ. The CDR3 sequence: CASSLVSTSRPREQYF. For the CDR3, the DNA is TGCGCCAGCAGCTTGGTATCGACTAGCAGACCTAGGGAGCAGTACTTC.

The sample holds a few counts of this clone. V gene TRBV7-9 combines with J gene TRBJ2-7, with D uncertain. The V end lost 6 bases, the J end lost 3 bases, and 15 bases lay between the germline ends. Germline lookup yields CDR1 SEHNR and CDR2 FQNEAQ (reference sequence). The CDR3 is made up of 14 amino acids. The DNA of the CDR3 is TGTGCCAGCAGTCACGAACGAGGCTTCTACGAGCAGTACTTC. This codes for CASSHERGFYEQYF.

The genes are TRBV28 and TRBJ2-7; D call uncertain. The CDR3 runs to 15 residues. Per the germline V gene, CDR1 is MDHEN and CDR2 is SYDVKM. V lost 5 bases, J lost 3 bases, and 17 bases lay in between. CDR3 bases: TGTGCCAGCAGTCCTCCCCCTGGCTTTCTCTACGAGCAGTACTTC. As protein: CASSPPPGFLYEQYF.

The chain employs TRBV10-3 and TRBJ2-4; 9 bases are shared with TRBD2. The V gene end was trimmed by 3 bases and the J gene end by 3 bases; junction bases not matched to a gene: 3. Germline CDR1 is ENHRY and CDR2 is SYGVKD. CDR3 length: 15 residues. This chain's CDR3 is CAISDQRGVKNIQYF. DNA of the CDR3: TGTGCCATCAGTGATCAGCGGGGGGTCAAAAACATTCAGTACTTC.

V gene TRBV10-1 combines with J gene TRBJ1-5; D unresolved. Trimming pared 3 bases from V and 4 bases from J, leaving 7 bases between. CDR1 and CDR2 (germline): WNHNN, SYGVQD (reference sequence). CDR3 length: 13 residues. The CDR3 sequence: CASSEKRNQPQHF. CDR3 bases: TGCGCCAGCAGTGAAAAGAGAAATCAGCCCCAGCATTTT.

The genes are TRBV7-9 and TRBJ1-4; weak D call: TRBD1 (5 bases). The CDR3 has 14 residues. Germline loops: CDR1 SEHNR, CDR2 FQNEAQ (reference sequence). The V end was cut by 5 bases, the J end by 8 bases, with 15 bases between. The CDR3 is CASSPTVQNEKLFF. The CDR3 region has the DNA TGTGCCAGCAGCCCGACAGTCCAGAACGAAAAACTGTTTTTT.

This sequence joins TRBV7-9 and TRBJ1-5; TRBD1 agrees at 7 bases. The germline CDR1 and CDR2 sequences are SEHNR and FQNEAQ (reference sequence). CDR3 length: 16 amino acids. The V and J ends lost 1 base and 3 bases, in that order; junction bases with no gene match: 6. CDR3 sequence (DNA): TGTGCCAGCAGCTTAGGGACAGGCAGATACAATCAGCCCCAGCATTTT. Its protein is CASSLGTGRYNQPQHF.

The chain uses TRBV5-1 and TRBJ2-3; 13 bases line up with TRBD2. Germline values: CDR1 SGHRS, CDR2 YFSETQ. CDR3 length: 17 residues. Trimming cost V 4 bases and J 0 bases; bases outside gene matches: 5. For the CDR3, the DNA is TGCGCCAGCAGCCCGGGACTAGCGGGGCCTAGCACAGATACGCAGTATTTT. Translation: CASSPGLAGPSTDTQYF.

This chain links TRBV28 with TRBJ1-4, with D uncertain. CDR1 is MDHEN and CDR2 is SYDVKM in the germline V gene. Trimming removed 5 bases at V and 0 bases at J, with 13 bases between. The CDR3 is made up of 16 amino acids. The chain's CDR3 is CASSPFIGATNEKLFF. The CDR3 region has the DNA TGTGCCAGCAGTCCATTCATCGGTGCAACTAATGAAAAACTGTTTTTT.

The V gene is TRBV30, the J gene TRBJ2-2; 8 positions agree with TRBD1. Germline V gene lookup returns CDR1 GTSNPN and CDR2 SVGIG (reference sequence). This CDR3 has 16 amino acids. V was pared by 4 bases and J by 5 bases, with 12 bases of the junction left unmatched. CDR3 sequence (DNA): TGTGCCTGGAAACAGTATGACAGGGGCGGTACCGGGGAGCTGTTTTTT. It is translated as CAWKQYDRGGTGELFF.

This chain links TRBV9 with TRBJ2-7; 9 nucleotides match TRBD2. The CDR3 contains 14 residues. Trimming took 2 bases from V and 3 from J; bases not matched to a gene: 3. Germline CDR1 SGDLS, CDR2 YYNGEE. The CDR3 DNA follows: TGTGCCAGCAGCGTTGGCGGGGGGGTCTACGAGCAGTACTTC. This sequence encodes CASSVGGGVYEQYF.

The chain recombines TRBV5-1 with TRBJ2-3, with 10 bases aligning to TRBD1. The ends lost 4 bases at V and 3 bases at J; junction bases unmatched: 2. Looked up from germline, CDR1 is SGHRS and CDR2 is YFSETQ. This CDR3 has 14 residues. The CDR3 spells CASSDRGQTDTQYF. DNA of the CDR3: TGCGCCAGCAGCGACAGGGGGCAGACAGATACGCAGTATTTT.

This sequence joins TRBV13 and TRBJ2-7; 7 bases agree with TRBD1. Trimming cost V 9 bases and J 5 bases; bases outside gene matches: 13. CDR3 size: 14 residues. From germline, CDR1 is PRHDT and CDR2 FYEKMQ (reference sequence). CDR3 nucleotide sequence: TGTGCCAGTAAACGGGACAGAAGGAGCCACGAGCAGTACTTC. This codes for CASKRDRRSHEQYF.

The chain is built from TRBV19 and TRBJ1-5; D is uncertain. Germline V gene sequence: CDR1 LNHDA, CDR2 SQIVND (reference sequence). The CDR3 is made up of 14 amino acids. V lost 3 bases to trimming and J lost 0 bases, with 6 bases between them. The CDR3 region is CASSIEISNQPQHF. The CDR3 DNA reads as TGTGCCAGTAGTATTGAGATTAGCAATCAGCCCCAGCATTTT.

The CDR3, as DNA: TGCGCCAGCAGTGACGGGGAATTAGCGCAACACAATGAGCAGTTCTTC. It is translated as CASSDGELAQHNEQFF. The genes are TRBV10-2 and TRBJ2-1; D might be TRBD2 (5 bases). Per the germline V gene, CDR1 is WSHSY and CDR2 is SAAADI. V lost 3 bases to trimming and J lost 5 bases, with 17 bases between them. There are 16 residues in the CDR3.

The V gene is TRBV7-2, the J gene TRBJ2-5; 9 bases align to TRBD1. Germline V gives CDR1 SGHTA, CDR2 FQGNSA. The CDR3 extends over 15 amino acids. The ends lost 4 bases at V and 5 bases at J; junction bases unmatched: 8. The chain's CDR3 is CASSSRTGASETQYF. The DNA of the CDR3 is TGTGCCAGCAGCTCCCGGACAGGGGCATCGGAGACCCAGTACTTC.

In its sample, this clone was seen once. The chain employs TRBV12-3 or TRBV12-4 and TRBJ1-1; D unresolved. There are 13 residues in the CDR3. V lost 6 bases, J lost 2 bases, and 10 bases lay in between. CDR3 sequence (DNA): TGTGCCAGCAGATACTTACGAAACACTGAAGCTTTCTTT. Translation gives CASRYLRNTEAFF.

This clone was counted once. The chain uses TRBV3-1 (or the pseudogene TRBV3-2) and TRBJ2-1; 7 bases align to TRBD2. V shed 3 bases and J 0 bases; nucleotides not matched to a gene: 8. The CDR3 extends over 17 amino acids. Germline V gives CDR1 LGHDT, CDR2 YNNKEL (reference sequence). CDR3 in amino acids: CASSHPSGKRSYNEQFF. CDR3 sequence (DNA): TGTGCCAGCAGCCACCCGAGCGGGAAACGCTCCTACAATGAGCAGTTCTTC.

As regards this clone: This same CDR3 is encoded by further DNA sequences in the sample. The chain links TRBV2 to TRBJ2-7, with 8 bases that match TRBD1. This CDR3 contains 15 residues. Germline lookup yields CDR1 SNHLY and CDR2 FYNNEI. Germline trimming cut 4 bases from V and 2 bases from J; bases unmatched to any gene: 7. The CDR3 region has the DNA TGTGCCAGCAGTGTCGGACAGGGTGCCCCCTACGAGCAGTACTTC. Residues: CASSVGQGAPYEQYF.

The chain carries TRBV2 and TRBJ1-1; 11 positions agree with TRBD1. From germline, CDR1 is SNHLY and CDR2 FYNNEI. The CDR3 is 16 residues long. The V gene end was trimmed by 8 bases and the J gene end by 1 base; junction bases not matched to a gene: 9. The CDR3 spells CASGGQGGYTNTEAFF. The CDR3 region has the DNA TGTGCCAGCGGGGGACAGGGGGGTTATACGAACACTGAAGCTTTCTTT.

The chain joins TRBV6-5 to TRBJ1-4, with TRBD1 identical over 8 bases. The CDR3 is 14 residues long. Trimming at V came to 7 bases and at J to 6 bases, leaving 7 bases not matched to a gene. CDR1 is MNHEY and CDR2 is SVGAGI in the germline V gene. The CDR3 nucleotides are TGTGCCAGCACGGACAGGGTAGAATATGAAAAACTGTTTTTT. Its protein is CASTDRVEYEKLFF.

This clone was counted a single time. The J gene is TRBJ2-7, the V gene TRBV27, with 7 bases fitting TRBD2. The CDR3 runs 16 residues. V lost 5 bases, J lost 4 bases, and 14 bases stayed unmatched. Germline CDR1 reads MNHEY; CDR2 reads SMNVEV (reference sequence). The CDR3 DNA is TGTGCCAGCAGTCCACTGGCAGGCGGGGGACTTTACGAGCAGTACTTC. It is translated as CASSPLAGGGLYEQYF.

This rearrangement joins TRBV9 to TRBJ2-5, with 9 bases identical to TRBD2. The CDR3 extends over 15 amino acids. Trimming at V came to 3 bases and at J to 1 base, leaving 4 bases not matched to a gene. Germline assignment: CDR1 SGDLS and CDR2 YYNGEE. CDR3 loop: CASSETSGLQETQYF. DNA of the CDR3: TGTGCCAGCAGCGAGACTAGCGGCCTCCAAGAGACCCAGTACTTC.

This chain connects TRBV2 to TRBJ2-7; the D gene is possibly TRBD2 (6 bases). This CDR3 comprises 14 residues. CDR1 is SNHLY, CDR2 FYNNEI, per germline. V gave up 2 bases and J gave up 2 bases, with 10 bases separating them. CDR3 DNA: TGTGCCAGCAGTGAACAGGGAGGTCCCTACGAGCAGTACTTC. Its protein product is CASSEQGGPYEQYF.

The chain is built from TRBV19 and TRBJ1-5; 9 bases are a match to TRBD1. Germline V lookup: CDR1 LNHDA, CDR2 SQIVND (reference sequence). J gave up 0 bases and V 7 bases, and 10 bases lay outside the gene matches. The CDR3 is 17 residues long. CDR3 nucleotides: TGTGCCAGTACCCCGGACAGGGGTGACCATAGCAATCAGCCCCAGCATTTT. It encodes CASTPDRGDHSNQPQHF.

This clone was counted a single time. This chain connects TRBV27 to TRBJ2-7, with TRBD2 matching 10 bases. The V gene's germline CDR1 is MNHEY and CDR2 SMNVEV (reference sequence). There are 17 residues in the CDR3. Trimming took 0 bases from V and 5 from J; bases not matched to a gene: 10. CDR3 region: CASSLSVASGRRDEQYF. The DNA for the CDR3 is TGTGCCAGCAGTTTATCGGTGGCTAGCGGGAGACGAGACGAGCAGTACTTC.

The genes are TRBV5-5 and TRBJ1-5; 9 nucleotides match TRBD1. Per the germline V gene, CDR1 is SGHKS and CDR2 is YYEKEE (reference sequence). The CDR3 spans 17 residues. V lost 4 bases and J lost 1; bases outside the gene matches: 9. The CDR3 nucleotides read TGTGCCAGCAGCCACGAACAGGGGGCAGGGAGCAATCAGCCCCAGCATTTT. Its translation: CASSHEQGAGSNQPQHF.

The chain is built from TRBV6-6 and TRBJ2-2; D is perhaps TRBD2 (6 bases). The CDR3 consists of 13 residues. CDR1 and CDR2 from the germline V gene are MNHNY and SVGAGI (reference sequence). V was clipped by 8 bases and J by 4 bases, with 11 bases between them. CDR3 protein: CASVSGGTGELFF. CDR3 nucleotides: TGTGCCAGCGTCTCCGGGGGCACCGGGGAGCTGTTTTTT.

This chain uses TRBV3-1 (or the pseudogene TRBV3-2) with TRBJ2-2; 7 bases fit TRBD2. This CDR3 comprises 14 residues. Germline V gene sequence: CDR1 LGHDT, CDR2 YNNKEL (reference sequence). The trim removed 8 bases at V and 1 base at J, leaving 4 bases unmatched. The CDR3 DNA reads TGTGCCAGCCGCAGGGAGGGGAACACCGGGGAGCTGTTTTTT. Translated, it gives CASRREGNTGELFF.